The 9 T cell receptor beta chains below come from one sample, sequenced in a study of HIV-infected patients and healthy controls. TCRdb fed the 5' RACE reads into MiXCR, producing one record per CDR3 protein. The sample lists some 70,000 distinct CDR3 sequences; roughly 19% were seen once. The sequenced material came from CD4+ T cells from blood. These receptors were collected from a human donor in good health.

The chain couples TRBV7-3 to TRBJ2-7; D could derive from TRBD1 or TRBD2 (6 bases each). Germline V gene data show CDR1 as SGHTA and CDR2 as FQGTGA. The CDR3 length is 14 residues. V lost 5 bases, J lost 2 bases, and 13 bases lay in between. Written as DNA, the CDR3 is TGTGCCAGCAGCCCGGGGGCCGGACCCTACGAGCAGTACTTC. It encodes CASSPGAGPYEQYF.

V is TRBV12-3 or TRBV12-4 and J is TRBJ2-2; D gene uncertain. The CDR3 sequence is 16 residues long. Trimming removed 3 bases at V and 0 bases at J, with 11 bases between. CDR3 protein: CASSFFSGSNTGELFF. The DNA of the CDR3 is TGTGCCAGCAGTTTTTTTTCGGGCTCGAACACCGGGGAGCTGTTTTTT.

This clonotype was counted between two and nine times. The rearrangement joins TRBV7-2 to TRBJ2-3; D is undetermined. V was trimmed by 2 bases and J by 3 bases, leaving 6 bases between them. This CDR3 region has 13 residues. Germline V gene sequence: CDR1 SGHTA, CDR2 FQGNSA. In nucleotides, the CDR3 is TGTGCCAGCAGCTTATGGACGACAGATACGCAGTATTTT. It is translated as CASSLWTTDTQYF.

This clonotype was detected only a few times. This chain links TRBV20-1 with TRBJ2-1, with 10 nucleotides matching TRBD2. This CDR3 has 15 residues. CDR1 is DFQATT and CDR2 is SNEGSKA in the germline V gene (reference sequence). V was clipped by 0 bases and J by 9 bases; unmatched bases: 8. The CDR3 is CSARDPLAGVGEQFF. CDR3 nucleotide sequence: TGCAGTGCTAGAGATCCCCTAGCGGGAGTAGGTGAGCAGTTCTTC.

The chain employs TRBV6-6 and TRBJ1-5; D is ambiguous. Germline-derived CDR1 and CDR2 are MNHNY and SVGAGI (reference sequence). Trimming took off 3 bases at V and 4 bases at J, with 7 bases between the two ends. The CDR3 loop spans 13 amino acids. The CDR3 spells CASSYTENQPQHF. In nucleotides, the CDR3 is TGTGCCAGCAGTTATACAGAAAATCAGCCCCAGCATTTT.

This clonotype was counted between two and nine times. The genes are TRBV12-3 or TRBV12-4 and TRBJ2-2, with TRBD1 as a possible D gene (6 bases). This CDR3 region has 14 residues. Between the trimmed V and J ends, which lost 2 bases and 7 bases, there was a span of 11 bases. CDR3 sequence: CASSLFTGNGELFF. The CDR3 DNA follows: TGTGCCAGCAGTTTATTTACAGGGAACGGGGAGCTGTTTTTT.

This clonotype came up many times. This chain links TRBV28 with TRBJ1-2; the D gene is possibly TRBD1 (5 bases). Trimming cost V 3 bases and J 3 bases, with 11 bases left between them. The CDR3 is made up of 14 amino acids. Germline V gives CDR1 MDHEN, CDR2 SYDVKM. CDR3 sequence (DNA): TGTGCCAGCAGTTTGTGGGAGACAGACTATGGCTACACCTTC. It yields the protein CASSLWETDYGYTF.

This clonotype appeared once. The V and J genes are TRBV20-1 and TRBJ1-2; tentative D call: TRBD1 (6 bases). This CDR3 comprises 13 residues. V dropped 3 bases and J dropped 5 bases, with 13 bases sitting between them. Germline CDR1 DFQATT, CDR2 SNEGSKA (reference sequence). The CDR3 DNA reads TGCAGTGCTAGTTACGGGACAAAATATGGCTACACCTTC. Protein sequence: CSASYGTKYGYTF.

V is TRBV5-1 and J is TRBJ2-3, with TRBD2 matching over 11 bases. The CDR3 extends over 16 amino acids. Germline V CDR1 and CDR2: SGHRS, YFSETQ. V lost 0 bases and J lost 2; bases outside the gene matches: 2. The CDR3 nucleotides are TGCGCCAGCAGCTTGGGGGGACTAGCGGCCACAGATACGCAGTATTTT. Translation gives CASSLGGLAATDTQYF.